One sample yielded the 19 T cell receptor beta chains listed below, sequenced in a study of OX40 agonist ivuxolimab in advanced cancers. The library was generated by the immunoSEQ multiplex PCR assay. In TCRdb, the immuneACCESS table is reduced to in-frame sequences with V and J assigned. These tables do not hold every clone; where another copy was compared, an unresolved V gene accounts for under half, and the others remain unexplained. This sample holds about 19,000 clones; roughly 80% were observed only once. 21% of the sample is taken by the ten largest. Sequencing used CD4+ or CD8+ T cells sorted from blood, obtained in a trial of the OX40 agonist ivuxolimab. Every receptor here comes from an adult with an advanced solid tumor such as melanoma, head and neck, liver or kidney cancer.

CDR3 amino acids: CASSTATGMGEQYF. The CDR3 DNA sequence: TGTGCCAGTAGTACAGCAACAGGGATGGGCGAGCAGTACTTC. The rearrangement joins TRBV19 to TRBJ2-7; D is possibly TRBD1 (6 bases). The CDR3 loop spans 14 amino acids. Deletions cut 4 bases from V and 6 bases from J, with 16 bases between. Germline CDR1 is LNHDA and CDR2 is SQIVND (reference sequence).

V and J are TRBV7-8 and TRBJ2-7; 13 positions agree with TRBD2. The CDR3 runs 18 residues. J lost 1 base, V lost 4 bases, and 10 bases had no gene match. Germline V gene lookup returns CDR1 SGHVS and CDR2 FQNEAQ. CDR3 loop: CASSWGLAGSPFSYEQYF. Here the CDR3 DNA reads TGTGCCAGCAGCTGGGGACTAGCGGGATCCCCATTTTCCTACGAGCAGTACTTC.

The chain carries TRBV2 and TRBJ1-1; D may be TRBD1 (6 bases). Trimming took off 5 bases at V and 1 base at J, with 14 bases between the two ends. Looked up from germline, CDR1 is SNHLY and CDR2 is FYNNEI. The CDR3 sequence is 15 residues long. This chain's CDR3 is CASSYTGFGNTEAFF. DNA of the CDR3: TGTGCCAGCAGTTATACAGGGTTTGGGAACACTGAAGCTTTCTTT. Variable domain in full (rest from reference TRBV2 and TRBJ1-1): EPEVTQTPSHQVTQMGQEVILRCVPISNHLYFYWYRQILGQKVEFLVSFYNNEISEKSEIFDDQFSVERPDGSNFTLKIRSTKLEDSAMYFCASSYTGFGNTEAFFGQGTRLTVV.

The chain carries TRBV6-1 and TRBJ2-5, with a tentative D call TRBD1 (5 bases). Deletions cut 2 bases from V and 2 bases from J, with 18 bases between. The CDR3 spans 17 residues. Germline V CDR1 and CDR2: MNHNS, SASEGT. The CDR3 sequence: CASSENSFRVAQETQYF. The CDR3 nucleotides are TGTGCCAGCAGTGAAAATTCCTTCAGGGTGGCACAAGAGACCCAGTACTTC.

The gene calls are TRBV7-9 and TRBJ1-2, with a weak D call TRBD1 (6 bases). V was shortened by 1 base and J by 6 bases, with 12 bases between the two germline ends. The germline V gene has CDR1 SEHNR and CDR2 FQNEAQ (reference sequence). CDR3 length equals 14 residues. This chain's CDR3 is CASSLEESGDGYTF. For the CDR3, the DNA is TGTGCCAGCAGCTTAGAGGAGTCAGGGGATGGCTACACCTTC.

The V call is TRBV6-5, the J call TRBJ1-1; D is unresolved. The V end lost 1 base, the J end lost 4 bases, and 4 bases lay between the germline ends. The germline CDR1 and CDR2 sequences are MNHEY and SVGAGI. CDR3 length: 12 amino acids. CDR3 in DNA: TGTGCCAGCAGTTACTTGGGCACTGAAGCTTTCTTT. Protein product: CASSYLGTEAFF.

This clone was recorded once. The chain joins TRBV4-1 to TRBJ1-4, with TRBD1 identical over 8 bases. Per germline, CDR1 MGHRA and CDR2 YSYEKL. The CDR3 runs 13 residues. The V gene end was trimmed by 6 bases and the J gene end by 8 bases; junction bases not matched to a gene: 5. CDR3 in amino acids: CASRPGGSEKLFF. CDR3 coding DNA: TGCGCCAGCAGACCAGGGGGCTCGGAAAAACTGTTTTTT.

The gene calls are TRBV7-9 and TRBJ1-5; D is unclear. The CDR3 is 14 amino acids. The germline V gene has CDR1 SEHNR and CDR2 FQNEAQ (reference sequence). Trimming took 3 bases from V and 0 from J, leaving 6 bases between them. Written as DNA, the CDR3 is TGTGCCAGCAGCTTCCCAGGTAGCAATCAGCCCCAGCATTTT. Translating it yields CASSFPGSNQPQHF.

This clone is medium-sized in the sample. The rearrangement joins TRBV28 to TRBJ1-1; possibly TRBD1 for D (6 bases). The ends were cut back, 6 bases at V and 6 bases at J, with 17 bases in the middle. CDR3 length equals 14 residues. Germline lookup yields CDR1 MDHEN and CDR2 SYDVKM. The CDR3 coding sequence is TGTGCCAGCAGAATGACAGGCAAGGGTCCTGAAGCTTTCTTT. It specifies CASRMTGKGPEAFF. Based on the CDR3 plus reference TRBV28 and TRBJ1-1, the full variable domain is DVKVTQSSRYLVKRTGEKVFLECVQDMDHENMFWYRQDPGLGLRLIYFSYDVKMKEKGDIPEGYSVSREKKERFSLILESASTNQTSMYLCASRMTGKGPEAFFGQGTRLTVV.

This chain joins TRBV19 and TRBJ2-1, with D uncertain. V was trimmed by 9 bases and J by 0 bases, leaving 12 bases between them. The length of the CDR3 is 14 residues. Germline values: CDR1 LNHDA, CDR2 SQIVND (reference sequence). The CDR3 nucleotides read TGTGCCAGCAGTTTTGCGAGCTCCTACAATGAGCAGTTCTTC. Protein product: CASSFASSYNEQFF.

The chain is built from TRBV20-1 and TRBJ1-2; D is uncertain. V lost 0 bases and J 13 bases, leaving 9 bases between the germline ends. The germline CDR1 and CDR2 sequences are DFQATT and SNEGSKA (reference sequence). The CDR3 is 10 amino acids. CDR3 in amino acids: CSARDGVPTF. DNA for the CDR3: TGCAGTGCTAGAGATGGAGTTCCCACCTTC.

CDR3 protein: CASSLEVGEGPDTGELFF. DNA of the CDR3: TGCGCCAGCAGCTTGGAGGTCGGGGAGGGCCCGGACACCGGGGAGCTGTTTTTT. V usage is TRBV5-1 and J usage is TRBJ2-2, with 7 positions matching TRBD2. The CDR3 has 18 residues. V dropped 0 bases and J dropped 3; count of bases not matched to a gene: 11. From germline, CDR1 is SGHRS and CDR2 YFSETQ.

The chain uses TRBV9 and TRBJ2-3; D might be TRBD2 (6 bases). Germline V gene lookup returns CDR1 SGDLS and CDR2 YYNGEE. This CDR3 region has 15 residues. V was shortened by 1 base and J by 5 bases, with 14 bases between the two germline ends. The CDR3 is CASSVYGGVGDTQYF. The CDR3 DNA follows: TGTGCCAGCAGCGTATATGGAGGGGTGGGAGATACGCAGTATTTT. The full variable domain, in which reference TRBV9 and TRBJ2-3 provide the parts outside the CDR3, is DSGVTQTPKHLITATGQRVTLRCSPRSGDLSVYWYQQSLDQGLQFLIQYYNGEERAKGNILERFSAQQFPDLHSELNLSSLELGDSALYFCASSVYGGVGDTQYFGPGTRLTVL.

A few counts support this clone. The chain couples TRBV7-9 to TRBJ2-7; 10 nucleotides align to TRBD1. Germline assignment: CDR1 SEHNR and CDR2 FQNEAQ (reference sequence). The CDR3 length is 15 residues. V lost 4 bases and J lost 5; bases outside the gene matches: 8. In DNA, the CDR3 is TGTGCCAGCAGCTCCTCCGGGACAGGGGTGGACGAGCAGTACTTC. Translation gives CASSSSGTGVDEQYF.

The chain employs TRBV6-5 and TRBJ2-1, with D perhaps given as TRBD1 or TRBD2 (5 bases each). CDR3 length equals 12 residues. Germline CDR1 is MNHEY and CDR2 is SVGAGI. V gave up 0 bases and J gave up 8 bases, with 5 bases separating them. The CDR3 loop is CASSYSGDEQFF. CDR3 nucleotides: TGTGCCAGCAGTTACTCGGGGGATGAGCAGTTCTTC.

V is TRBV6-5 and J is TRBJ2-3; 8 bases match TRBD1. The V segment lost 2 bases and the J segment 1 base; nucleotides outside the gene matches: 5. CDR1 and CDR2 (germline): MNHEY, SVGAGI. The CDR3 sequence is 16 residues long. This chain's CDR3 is CASSYTWDRRTDTQYF. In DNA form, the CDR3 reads TGTGCCAGCAGTTACACCTGGGACAGGCGCACAGATACGCAGTATTTT.

The CDR3 here is CASSSTGGRYEQYF. CDR3 nucleotides: TGTGCCAGTAGTTCGACAGGGGGCAGGTACGAGCAGTACTTC. The chain links TRBV19 to TRBJ2-7; 10 nucleotides agree with TRBD1. The CDR3 length is 14 residues. CDR1 is LNHDA and CDR2 is SQIVND in the germline V gene (reference sequence). The V gene end was trimmed by 5 bases and the J gene end by 4 bases; junction bases not matched to a gene: 5.

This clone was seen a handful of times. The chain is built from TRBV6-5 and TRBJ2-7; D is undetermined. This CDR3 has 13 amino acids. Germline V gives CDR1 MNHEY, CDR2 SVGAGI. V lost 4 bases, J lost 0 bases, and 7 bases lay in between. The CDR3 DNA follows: TGTGCCAGCAGTTCGCCTACCTCCTACGAGCAGTACTTC. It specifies CASSSPTSYEQYF.

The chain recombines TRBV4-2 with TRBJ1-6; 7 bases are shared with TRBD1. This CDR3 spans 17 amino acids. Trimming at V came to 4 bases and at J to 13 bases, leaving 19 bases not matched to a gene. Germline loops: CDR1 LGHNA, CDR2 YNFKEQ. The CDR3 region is CASSPRDSPGVSWPLHF. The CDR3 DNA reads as TGTGCCAGCAGCCCCCGGGACAGCCCGGGGGTTTCATGGCCCCTCCACTTT.